This is a list of T cell receptor beta chains from one sample in a study of post-analysis software for immune sequencing data. MiXCR was run by TCRdb on the PCR reads, yielding one entry per CDR3 protein. Here the sample spans approximately 250,000 distinct CDR3 sequences, 35% to 45% being singletons. What was sequenced was blood. The receptors originated from a girl aged 10 to 17 with multiple sclerosis. The CDR3 runs from the conserved cysteine through the conserved F or W. Fields, in order: V gene, D gene, J gene, clone size, CDR3 protein, CDR3 DNA. A D gene is named only where the DNA matches it firmly. For some rows the clone size is stated as once, few or many, or as a class when expanded; others skip it.

v_call: TRBV4-2
d_call: TRBD1
j_call: TRBJ2-3
clone_size: many
cdr3_aa: CASSQDPGQITDTQYF
cdr3_nt: TGTGCCAGCAGCCAAGATCCGGGACAGATCACAGATACGCAGTATTTT

v_call: TRBV10-3
d_call: .
j_call: TRBJ2-1
clone_size: .
cdr3_aa: CAISDRGVIEQFF
cdr3_nt: TGTGCCATCAGTGACCGAGGGGTTATCGAGCAGTTCTTC

v_call: TRBV7-3
d_call: TRBD2
j_call: TRBJ2-1
clone_size: .
cdr3_aa: CASSLSGGVGEQFF
cdr3_nt: TGTGCCAGCAGCCTTAGCGGGGGGGTTGGTGAGCAGTTCTTC

v_call: TRBV6-1
d_call: .
j_call: TRBJ1-5
clone_size: few
cdr3_aa: CASSEAWTDGRQPQHF
cdr3_nt: TGTGCCAGCAGTGAAGCCTGGACAGACGGCCGGCAGCCCCAGCATTTT

v_call: TRBV4-1
d_call: TRBD2
j_call: TRBJ2-2
clone_size: .
cdr3_aa: CASSQVVGGERAAGELFF
cdr3_nt: TGCGCCAGCAGCCAAGTTGTTGGGGGGGAACGAGCCGCCGGGGAGCTGTTTTTT

v_call: TRBV3-1
d_call: .
j_call: TRBJ2-1
clone_size: many
cdr3_aa: CASSQARKEQFF
cdr3_nt: TGTGCCAGCAGCCAAGCCAGAAAAGAGCAGTTCTTC

v_call: TRBV21-1
d_call: .
j_call: TRBJ2-1
clone_size: few
cdr3_aa: CASSLRDRVGEQFF
cdr3_nt: TGTGCCAGCAGCCTACGGGACAGGGTCGGGGAGCAGTTCTTC

v_call: TRBV12-3/TRBV12-4
d_call: TRBD2
j_call: TRBJ2-7
clone_size: few
cdr3_aa: CASRLAGALYNEQYF
cdr3_nt: TGTGCCAGCAGGTTAGCGGGGGCCCTTTACAATGAGCAGTACTTC

v_call: TRBV3-1
d_call: TRBD1
j_call: TRBJ1-4
clone_size: .
cdr3_aa: CASSRAGTGGEKLFF
cdr3_nt: TGTGCCAGCAGCCGTGCCGGGACAGGGGGTGAAAAACTGTTTTTT

v_call: TRBV5-1
d_call: TRBD2
j_call: TRBJ2-3
clone_size: .
cdr3_aa: CASSLRVAGVGDTQYF
cdr3_nt: TGCGCCAGCAGCCTACGAGTAGCGGGGGTGGGAGATACGCAGTATTTT

v_call: TRBV3-1
d_call: TRBD1
j_call: TRBJ2-7
clone_size: .
cdr3_aa: CASSLRQGNEQYF
cdr3_nt: TGTGCCAGCAGCCTGAGACAGGGGAACGAGCAGTACTTC

v_call: TRBV5-1
d_call: TRBD1
j_call: TRBJ2-5
clone_size: many
cdr3_aa: CASSSGGQGAQETQYF
cdr3_nt: TGCGCCAGCAGCTCGGGGGGACAGGGGGCGCAAGAGACCCAGTACTTC

v_call: TRBV24-1
d_call: .
j_call: TRBJ2-1
clone_size: few
cdr3_aa: CATSDQGSSSYNEQFF
cdr3_nt: TGTGCCACCAGTGACCAAGGCAGTAGCTCCTACAATGAGCAGTTCTTC

v_call: TRBV6-2/TRBV6-3
d_call: .
j_call: TRBJ2-7
clone_size: .
cdr3_aa: CASSYPSERQYF
cdr3_nt: TGTGCCAGCAGTTACCCCTCTGAGAGGCAGTACTTC

v_call: TRBV10-3
d_call: .
j_call: TRBJ1-1
clone_size: .
cdr3_aa: CAISGSVDTEAFF
cdr3_nt: TGTGCCATCAGTGGCTCGGTAGACACTGAAGCTTTCTTT

v_call: TRBV7-3
d_call: .
j_call: TRBJ2-3
clone_size: many
cdr3_aa: CASSPERALSTDTQYF
cdr3_nt: TGTGCCAGCAGCCCGGAGCGAGCGCTGAGCACAGATACGCAGTATTTT

v_call: TRBV14
d_call: .
j_call: TRBJ2-3
clone_size: .
cdr3_aa: CANSPRGVGASTDTQYF
cdr3_nt: TGTGCCAACAGCCCTAGGGGGGTCGGGGCAAGCACAGATACGCAGTATTTT

v_call: TRBV11-2
d_call: TRBD1
j_call: TRBJ1-4
clone_size: many
cdr3_aa: CASSKGTGFPSNEKLFF
cdr3_nt: TGTGCCAGCAGCAAGGGGACAGGGTTTCCGTCTAATGAAAAACTGTTTTTT

v_call: TRBV5-1
d_call: .
j_call: TRBJ1-2
clone_size: .
cdr3_aa: CASSLGWSDGYTF
cdr3_nt: TGCGCCAGCAGCTTGGGTTGGTCTGATGGCTACACCTTC

v_call: TRBV20-1
d_call: TRBD2
j_call: TRBJ2-7
clone_size: many
cdr3_aa: CSASGAGTSVSYEQYF
cdr3_nt: TGCAGTGCTAGCGGGGCCGGGACTAGCGTCTCCTACGAGCAGTACTTC

v_call: TRBV6-2/TRBV6-3
d_call: .
j_call: TRBJ1-5
clone_size: many
cdr3_aa: CASSYSPGGEGDNQPQHF
cdr3_nt: TGTGCCAGCAGTTACTCGCCTGGAGGAGAGGGGGACAATCAGCCCCAGCATTTT

v_call: TRBV11-2
d_call: .
j_call: TRBJ2-1
clone_size: many
cdr3_aa: CASSLDQTYNEQFF
cdr3_nt: TGTGCCAGCAGCTTAGACCAAACTTACAATGAGCAGTTCTTC

v_call: TRBV7-2
d_call: .
j_call: TRBJ2-1
clone_size: .
cdr3_aa: CASSLGGGPNEQFF
cdr3_nt: TGTGCCAGCAGCTTAGGCGGGGGCCCAAATGAGCAGTTCTTC

v_call: TRBV7-9
d_call: .
j_call: TRBJ2-2
clone_size: few
cdr3_aa: CATPGRTGELFF
cdr3_nt: TGTGCCACCCCAGGGCGCACCGGGGAGCTGTTTTTT

v_call: TRBV9
d_call: .
j_call: TRBJ2-2
clone_size: few
cdr3_aa: CASSVEVGTGELFF
cdr3_nt: TGTGCCAGCAGCGTGGAGGTTGGGACCGGGGAGCTGTTTTTT

v_call: TRBV14
d_call: .
j_call: TRBJ2-1
clone_size: many
cdr3_aa: CASSQAGALSEQFF
cdr3_nt: TGTGCCAGCAGCCAAGCGGGGGCCCTAAGTGAGCAGTTCTTC

v_call: TRBV6-2/TRBV6-3
d_call: .
j_call: TRBJ1-4
clone_size: .
cdr3_aa: CASSYDGPGKEKLFF
cdr3_nt: TGTGCCAGCAGTTACGACGGCCCAGGGAAAGAAAAACTGTTTTTT

v_call: TRBV5-6
d_call: TRBD1
j_call: TRBJ1-1
clone_size: few
cdr3_aa: CASSRSPSGTANTEAFF
cdr3_nt: TGTGCCAGCAGCCGCTCCCCTTCCGGGACAGCTAACACTGAAGCTTTCTTT

v_call: TRBV5-5
d_call: TRBD1
j_call: TRBJ1-6
clone_size: once
cdr3_aa: CASSRIQGGTNNSPLHF
cdr3_nt: TGTGCCAGCAGTCGAATCCAAGGGGGCACGAATAATTCACCCCTCCACTTT

v_call: TRBV10-3
d_call: .
j_call: TRBJ2-1
clone_size: few
cdr3_aa: CAISRLENEQFF
cdr3_nt: TGTGCCATCAGTCGACTAGAAAACGAGCAGTTCTTC

v_call: TRBV20-1
d_call: .
j_call: TRBJ1-5
clone_size: once
cdr3_aa: CSAPIGQTSNQPQHF
cdr3_nt: TGCAGTGCTCCGATCGGACAGACTAGCAATCAGCCCCAGCATTTT

v_call: TRBV5-6
d_call: .
j_call: TRBJ1-5
clone_size: many
cdr3_aa: CASSSQSNQPQHF
cdr3_nt: TGTGCCAGCAGCTCCCAAAGCAATCAGCCCCAGCATTTT

v_call: TRBV27
d_call: TRBD1
j_call: TRBJ1-2
clone_size: many
cdr3_aa: CASSWRTGTGYTF
cdr3_nt: TGTGCCAGCAGTTGGCGGACAGGGACTGGCTACACCTTC

v_call: TRBV9
d_call: .
j_call: TRBJ1-1
clone_size: few
cdr3_aa: CASSVGRTNTEAFF
cdr3_nt: TGTGCCAGCAGCGTGGGGAGGACTAACACTGAAGCTTTCTTT

v_call: TRBV5-1
d_call: TRBD2
j_call: TRBJ2-7
clone_size: .
cdr3_aa: CASSIMTSGNEQYF
cdr3_nt: TGCGCCAGCAGCATCATGACTAGCGGCAATGAGCAGTACTTC

v_call: TRBV7-9
d_call: TRBD1
j_call: TRBJ2-3
clone_size: many
cdr3_aa: CASSFGQGRRDTQYF
cdr3_nt: TGTGCCAGCAGCTTCGGACAGGGGAGACGAGATACGCAGTATTTT

v_call: TRBV20-1
d_call: .
j_call: TRBJ2-7
clone_size: once
cdr3_aa: CSASGNEQYF
cdr3_nt: TGCAGTGCCTCGGGGAACGAGCAGTACTTC

v_call: TRBV14
d_call: .
j_call: TRBJ2-1
clone_size: .
cdr3_aa: CASSSRTLRASSYNEQFF
cdr3_nt: TGTGCCAGCAGCTCCCGGACACTGAGGGCGAGCTCCTACAATGAGCAGTTCTTC

v_call: TRBV5-1
d_call: TRBD2
j_call: TRBJ2-1
clone_size: many
cdr3_aa: CASSLSVAGVNEQFF
cdr3_nt: TGCGCCAGCAGCTTGTCGGTAGCGGGAGTAAATGAGCAGTTCTTC